This T cell receptor beta chain was documented in a study of pediatric ulcerative colitis. Study-wide results and caveats: Repertoires came from total lymphocyte DNA, so rare subsets like regulatory T cells may be missed.

Notes on this clone: No antigen is known for it.

Assay: immunoSEQ multiplex PCR; the TCRdb copy retains only in-frame clones and omits some. The sample has tens of thousands of clones, 77% seen once. CDR3 size: 13 residues. The germline V gene has CDR1 MNHEY and CDR2 SVGAGI. V was pared by 6 bases and J by 2 bases, with 10 bases between. The source of this sequence is a boy younger than 18 with moderate ulcerative colitis. Sequenced: blood. This sequence joins TRBV6-5 and TRBJ1-1; TRBD1 is a possible D gene (6 bases). Written as DNA, the CDR3 is TGTGCCAGCAGCTCAGGGGCTAACACTGAAGCTTTCTTT. Amino acids: CASSSGANTEAFF.